Presented here are 28 T cell receptor beta chains from one specimen sequenced in a study of blood T cell repertoires in COVID-19. Produced via immunoSEQ multiplex PCR; TCRdb's table is partial and in-frame only. The sample shows 150,000 or so clones, around 89% of them seen only once. Sequences were obtained from peripheral blood. These receptors were taken from a man aged 60 to 69 with active or convalescent COVID-19.

This sequence joins TRBV15 and TRBJ2-7; tentatively, D is TRBD2 (5 bases). The CDR3 length is 13 residues. V was cut by 3 bases and J by 9 bases, with 15 bases left in between. Germline V gene data show CDR1 as LNHNV and CDR2 as YYDKDF (reference sequence). Written as DNA, the CDR3 is TGTGCCACCAGCAGCCCGATGGGAGCAGGGCAGTACTTC. It codes for CATSSPMGAGQYF.

The chain couples TRBV19 to TRBJ2-3, with D possibly matching TRBD1 (6 bases). Germline values: CDR1 LNHDA, CDR2 SQIVND (reference sequence). This CDR3 region has 14 residues. Trimming removed 4 bases at V and 6 bases at J, with 14 bases between. The CDR3 bases are TGTGCCAGTAGTAAGATGAGGGGGTGGGATACGCAGTATTTT. Encoded protein: CASSKMRGWDTQYF.

In its sample, this clone was seen once. J is TRBJ2-1 and V is TRBV4-3; 16 nucleotides align to TRBD2. V dropped 0 bases and J dropped 6; count of bases not matched to a gene: 5. Germline V gene sequence: CDR1 LGHNA, CDR2 YSLEER. CDR3 size: 18 residues. The CDR3 here is CASSQDLGLAGGRNEQFF. DNA for the CDR3: TGCGCCAGCAGCCAAGACTTGGGACTAGCGGGAGGGCGCAATGAGCAGTTCTTC.

V is TRBV18 and J is TRBJ1-1; no definite D call. The CDR3 runs 13 residues. The ends were cut back, 6 bases at V and 5 bases at J, with 13 bases in the middle. The V gene's germline CDR1 is KGHSH and CDR2 LQKENI. The CDR3 region has the DNA TGTGCCAGCTCTGTTGCGGGGTATACTGAAGCTTTCTTT. It yields the protein CASSVAGYTEAFF.

The chain couples TRBV11-3 to TRBJ2-5; a weak D match, TRBD2 (6 bases). The germline V gene has CDR1 SGHNT and CDR2 YENEEA. The CDR3 extends over 13 amino acids. With 3 bases removed from V and 5 bases from J, the gap between germline ends came to 10 bases. CDR3 sequence reads: CASSFRGWETQYF. CDR3 nucleotides: TGTGCCAGCAGCTTCCGGGGGTGGGAGACCCAGTACTTC.

As DNA, the CDR3 is TGTGCCAGCAGCCCCGGGACTACAGATACGCAGTATTTT. Amino acid sequence: CASSPGTTDTQYF. The J gene is TRBJ2-3, the V gene TRBV9, with D perhaps matching TRBD2 (6 bases). CDR3 length: 13 amino acids. Trimming left V 4 bases short and J 3 bases short, with 9 bases between. Germline CDR1 and CDR2: SGDLS and YYNGEE. Full variable domain (outside the CDR3, taken from reference TRBV9 and TRBJ2-3): DSGVTQTPKHLITATGQRVTLRCSPRSGDLSVYWYQQSLDQGLQFLIQYYNGEERAKGNILERFSAQQFPDLHSELNLSSLELGDSALYFCASSPGTTDTQYFGPGTRLTVL.

Here the CDR3 DNA reads TGTGCCAGCAGCGTAGGTTTTCAGGGTTTGCAAGAGACCCAGTACTTC. As protein: CASSVGFQGLQETQYF. The gene calls are TRBV9 and TRBJ2-5; tentative D call: TRBD1 (5 bases). This CDR3 has 16 residues. Germline CDR1 is SGDLS and CDR2 is YYNGEE. Trimming shortened V by 0 bases and J by 2 bases, and 14 bases separated the two germline ends.

The chain links TRBV25-1 to TRBJ2-2; 8 bases map to TRBD1. Germline V lookup: CDR1 MGHDK, CDR2 SYGVNS. V gave up 5 bases and J gave up 3 bases; unmatched junction bases: 5. The CDR3 length is 15 residues. This chain's CDR3 is CASSRTGKDTGELFF. CDR3 nucleotide sequence: TGTGCCAGCAGTCGGACAGGGAAGGACACCGGGGAGCTGTTTTTT.

This rearrangement joins TRBV19 to TRBJ2-2, with 7 bases lining up with TRBD1. The CDR3 spans 14 residues. The V and J ends lost 4 bases and 2 bases, in that order; junction bases with no gene match: 1. CDR1 and CDR2 from the germline V gene are LNHDA and SQIVND (reference sequence). For the CDR3, the DNA is TGTGCCAGTAGTAACAGGGGAAACACCGGGGAGCTGTTTTTT. It is translated as CASSNRGNTGELFF. The entire variable domain, with the rest obtained from reference TRBV19 and TRBJ2-2, is as follows: DGGITQSPKYLFRKEGQNVTLSCEQNLNHDAMYWYRQDPGQGLRLIYYSQIVNDFQKGDIAEGYSVSREKKESFPLTVTSAQKNPTAFYLCASSNRGNTGELFFGEGSRLTVL.

This chain uses TRBV7-9 with TRBJ2-1, with D perhaps matching TRBD1 (6 bases). V shed 4 bases and J shed 6 bases, with 16 bases lying between them. The germline V gene has CDR1 SEHNR and CDR2 FQNEAQ (reference sequence). This CDR3 comprises 15 residues. In nucleotides, the CDR3 is TGTGCCAGCAGCTCCGTTGTTCGAGGGGGCAATGAGCAGTTCTTC. This translates into CASSSVVRGGNEQFF.

CDR3 DNA sequence: TGTGCCAGCCGCAGGGGGGCTGGAAACACCATATATTTT. This sequence encodes CASRRGAGNTIYF. The chain uses TRBV28 and TRBJ1-3, with 7 bases aligning to TRBD1. Germline V gene lookup returns CDR1 MDHEN and CDR2 SYDVKM. Germline trimming cut 8 bases from V and 2 bases from J; bases unmatched to any gene: 3. The CDR3 is 13 residues long.

This chain uses TRBV4-3 with TRBJ1-2; D uncertain. The germline CDR1 and CDR2 sequences are LGHNA and YSLEER. This CDR3 region has 15 residues. The V gene lost 4 bases and the J gene lost 8 bases, with 20 bases spanning the gap. CDR3 bases: TGCGCCAGCAGCCTCCTCCCCGTGAGGGCCGAAGGCTACACCTTC. Encoded protein: CASSLLPVRAEGYTF.

This chain connects TRBV10-3 to TRBJ1-5; the D gene is possibly TRBD1 (5 bases). V was shortened by 3 bases and J by 4 bases, with 13 bases between the two germline ends. Germline V lookup: CDR1 ENHRY, CDR2 SYGVKD. The CDR3 contains 15 residues. This chain's CDR3 is CAISEGSRQNQPQHF. DNA of the CDR3: TGTGCCATCAGTGAAGGGTCCCGACAGAATCAGCCCCAGCATTTT.

Concerning this clone: The sample contains more than one DNA sequence encoding this CDR3. The J gene is TRBJ2-2, the V gene TRBV18, with 11 bases aligning to TRBD2. The germline gives CDR1 KGHSH, CDR2 LQKENI. This CDR3 has 17 residues. V trimming: 2 bases; J trimming: 0 bases; junction bases outside the gene matches: 2. The CDR3 protein is CASSPRTSGSNTGELFF. The CDR3 nucleotides read TGTGCCAGCTCACCAAGGACTAGCGGGTCGAACACCGGGGAGCTGTTTTTT.

Only one count was recorded for this clone. The chain combines TRBV7-2 with TRBJ1-3, with unresolved D. The length of the CDR3 is 15 residues. Between the trimmed V and J ends, which lost 0 bases and 0 bases, there was a span of 6 bases. CDR1 is SGHTA, CDR2 FQGNSA, per germline. The CDR3 region has the DNA TGTGCCAGCAGCTTAGCACACAGCTCTGGAAACACCATATATTTT. Protein product: CASSLAHSSGNTIYF.

The rearrangement uses TRBV6-4 and TRBJ2-1; the match to TRBD2 covers 14 bases. The CDR3 covers 17 residues. The J segment lost 4 bases and the V segment lost 0 bases, leaving 2 bases of the junction unmatched. CDR1 and CDR2 from the germline V gene are MRHNA and SNTAGT. The DNA for the CDR3 is TGTGCCAGCAGTGACTCAAGACTAGCGGGAGGGTACAATGAGCAGTTCTTC. This sequence encodes CASSDSRLAGGYNEQFF.

V usage is TRBV6-2 or TRBV6-3 and J usage is TRBJ1-2, with 9 bases identical to TRBD1. Trimming removed 6 bases from V and 7 bases from J; junction bases left unmatched: 6. CDR3 length equals 13 residues. Germline lookup yields CDR1 MNHEY and CDR2 SVGEGT. The CDR3 protein is CASSPNRGPGYTF. The CDR3 nucleotides read TGTGCCAGCAGCCCCAACAGGGGGCCTGGCTACACCTTC.

DNA for the CDR3: TGCAGCGTTGCAGGGGCTTCTAACTATGGCTACACCTTC. Translation gives CSVAGASNYGYTF. The rearrangement uses TRBV29-1 and TRBJ1-2; maybe TRBD1 (6 bases). Looked up from germline, CDR1 is SQVTM and CDR2 is ANQGSEA. V lost 4 bases, J lost 0 bases, and 9 bases lay in between. CDR3 size: 13 residues.

As to this clone: Its ends do not fully match the called genes, so a read error is possible. The genes are TRBV7-7 and TRBJ2-2, with TRBD1 identical over 10 bases. The length of the CDR3 is 15 residues. From germline, CDR1 is SSHAT and CDR2 FNYEAQ (reference sequence). The CDR3 sequence: CASSGDRGQAGELFF. In nucleotides, the CDR3 is TGTGCTAGCAGCGGAGACAGGGGGCAGGCCGGGGAGCTGTTTTTT.

V is TRBV21-1 and J is TRBJ2-6; the table assigns TRBD1, which was not confirmed against the DNA. TRBV21-1 is marked as a pseudogene. The CDR3 runs to 20 residues. The CDR3 nucleotides read TGTGCCAGCAGCGCCCTACCTGGGACAGGGGGGACGACTGGGGCCAACGTCCTGACTTTC. Translated, it gives CASSALPGTGGTTGANVLTF.

J is TRBJ2-1 and V is TRBV11-2, with 8 bases identical to TRBD1. From germline, CDR1 is SGHAT and CDR2 FQNNGV. The CDR3 sequence is 15 residues long. V dropped 4 bases and J dropped 0; count of bases not matched to a gene: 2. CDR3: CASSSDRGSYNEQFF. The DNA of the CDR3 is TGTGCCAGCAGCTCTGACAGGGGCTCCTACAATGAGCAGTTCTTC.

J is TRBJ2-6 and V is TRBV18, with D unclear. The CDR3 totals 13 residues. With 6 bases removed from V and 4 bases from J, the gap between germline ends came to 7 bases. Germline assignment: CDR1 KGHSH and CDR2 LQKENI. CDR3 in DNA: TGTGCCAGCTCCGCGGCCGGGGCCAACGTCCTGACTTTC. Amino acid sequence: CASSAAGANVLTF. The variable domain in full, completed from reference TRBV18 and TRBJ2-6, reads NAGVMQNPRHLVRRRGQEARLRCSPMKGHSHVYWYRQLPEEGLKFMVYLQKENIIDESGMPKERFSAEFPKEGPSILRIQQVVRGDSAAYFCASSAAGANVLTFGAGSRLTVL.

The V call is TRBV10-3, the J call TRBJ1-2; perhaps TRBD1 as D (6 bases). The V gene lost 5 bases and the J gene lost 6 bases, with 10 bases spanning the gap. In germline, CDR1 is ENHRY, CDR2 SYGVKD. The CDR3 runs 12 residues. The CDR3 coding sequence is TGTGCCATCAGTCAACAGGGCAATGGCTACACCTTC. Translation: CAISQQGNGYTF.

This chain uses TRBV3-1 (or the pseudogene TRBV3-2) with TRBJ1-4; 7 nucleotides line up with TRBD1. The germline CDR1 and CDR2 sequences are LGHDT and YNNKEL (reference sequence). This CDR3 region has 14 residues. V was clipped by 5 bases and J by 1 base; unmatched bases: 1. The CDR3 sequence: CASSRQGTNEKLFF. DNA of the CDR3: TGTGCCAGCAGCAGACAGGGAACTAATGAAAAACTGTTTTTT.

Only a few counts were recorded for this clone. The chain employs TRBV30 and TRBJ1-1; D not resolved. The CDR3 extends over 14 amino acids. Germline CDR1 GTSNPN, CDR2 SVGIG (reference sequence). V lost 2 bases and J lost 0, with 10 bases in between. CDR3 protein: CAWSSNGLNTEAFF. As DNA, the CDR3 is TGTGCCTGGAGTTCCAACGGTTTGAACACTGAAGCTTTCTTT.

The genes are TRBV28 and TRBJ2-3, with TRBD2 identical over 8 bases. V lost 8 bases to trimming and J lost 5 bases; unmatched junction nucleotides: 12. Germline CDR1 is MDHEN and CDR2 is SYDVKM. The CDR3 sequence is 15 residues long. CDR3 nucleotide sequence: TGTGCCAGCTCCCCGGGGGGGCCTCCACAAGATACGCAGTATTTT. Its translation: CASSPGGPPQDTQYF. Supplemented by reference TRBV28 and TRBJ2-3, the full variable domain reads DVKVTQSSRYLVKRTGEKVFLECVQDMDHENMFWYRQDPGLGLRLIYFSYDVKMKEKGDIPEGYSVSREKKERFSLILESASTNQTSMYLCASSPGGPPQDTQYFGPGTRLTVL.

The V and J genes are TRBV18 and TRBJ2-7; D is undetermined. V dropped 5 bases and J dropped 4 bases, with 12 bases sitting between them. Germline V CDR1 and CDR2: KGHSH, LQKENI. This CDR3 is built from 13 residues. The chain's CDR3 is CASSSASSYEQYF. The CDR3 nucleotides are TGTGCCAGCTCATCCGCTTCTAGTTACGAGCAGTACTTC.

The J gene is TRBJ2-1, the V gene TRBV27, with a tentative D call TRBD1 (5 bases). The CDR3 covers 16 residues. Germline loops: CDR1 MNHEY, CDR2 SMNVEV (reference sequence). The V and J ends lost 3 bases and 0 bases respectively, with 12 bases between them. The CDR3 loop is CASSFPGHGSYNEQFF. In DNA, the CDR3 is TGTGCCAGCAGTTTCCCCGGACACGGCTCCTACAATGAGCAGTTCTTC.